This TCR beta chain was profiled in a study of T cell responses to AZD1222 COVID-19 vaccine (dated by TCRdb to the early 2020s). For the wider study: AZD1222 recipients with second doses at about 4 weeks or about 12 weeks were pooled, because spike-specific TCR depth and breadth did not differ between schedules. A total of 230 or so trial participants underwent TCR sequencing, of whom around 200 received two doses of AZD1222 and about 25 received two doses of the MenACWY control vaccine. Trial participants were enrolled by age into 18-55, 56-69 and 70-plus year subgroups, with roughly 160, 29 and 62 TCR-sequenced participants respectively. Beyond this particular receptor, the publication reports: Conclusions about previously exposed vaccinees were limited because only six AZD1222 recipients were SARS-CoV-2 seropositive at baseline. The whole spike protein was spanned by vaccine-associated CD4 TCRs, and dominant responses were seen in regions 160-218 and 743-854. A significant rise in spike-specific TCR breadth and depth was observed after two AZD1222 doses relative to day 0 and relative to MenACWY recipients. Most participants were white British and females outnumbered males, and the authors suggested that clonal diversity may have been underestimated. No day 14 peak-response samples were available, so repertoires were characterized only after the peak T cell response. The 56-69-year group was small, and its depth increase did not reach significance, likely because of low power. Reportedly, almost half of the unique spike-specific TCRs recognized epitopes lying outside the regions that are mutated in the B.1.351 and B.1.1.7 variants.

The CDR3 contains 13 residues, cysteine and phenylalanine counted. The entry retains the CDR3 DNA only, 39 bases that are in frame from base 1. CDR1 and CDR2 are read off the germline V gene as SGHTA and FQGNSA. Trimming removed 7 bases from V and 4 bases from J, leaving 13 bases between the germline ends. The CDR3 regions of human TCRbeta chains were analyzed by immunosequencing. The source study handled its data this way. Repertoire TCRs were matched against a reference library of SARS-CoV-2-specific TCRs generated with the MIRA antigen-specificity platform. Breadth was defined as the fraction of unique TCRs that were SARS-CoV-2-associated. Depth was defined as the fraction of total T cells that were SARS-CoV-2-associated. Each spike-specific TCR was assigned to its reactive spike region and to a CD4 or CD8 class using the MIRA data. Log10-transformed breadth and depth values were compared by one-way ANOVA with Sidak's multiple comparisons tests. TCRdb carries this immuneACCESS record with in-frame sequences only. Its versions omit some clonotypes, under half of them owing to an unresolved V gene in the studies checked, with the rest unexplained. Clone size and the V and J calls come from that table; the DNA yielded D and trimming. The sample table records 88,000 or so clones; around 86% of these occur just once. The ten largest clones represent over 2% of the sample.

A note on this clone: The clone's antigen remains unknown. Base qualities are not provided; no much larger clone lies one nucleotide away.

The time point label of this sample denotes: baseline before first vaccination. The vaccinee samples were drawn from two UK trials, COV001 and COV002, one of which was a single-blind randomized controlled phase 2/3 trial testing AZD1222 (ChAdOx1 nCoV-19) in healthy adults. For TCRbeta chain sequencing, PBMC samples from trial participants were taken at day 0 and at day 28 after the second dose. The receptor comes from an adult in good health. Recombination linked TRBV7-2 to TRBJ1-2; tentative D gene TRBD1, with 5 bases matching. This sample comprised peripheral blood, obtained on day 0 of AZD1222 vaccination. DNA sequence: TGTGCCAGCAAACACAGGTTGATCTATGGCTACACCTTC. It translates to CASKHRLIYGYTF.